This T cell receptor beta chain stems from a study of cytomegalovirus exposure and HLA in healthy donors. Libraries were prepared by immunoSEQ multiplex PCR; TCRdb keeps only in-frame clonotypes and omits some of them. The table shows roughly 120,000 clones, with 85% to 90% occurring only once. Germline trimming cut 5 bases from V and 6 bases from J; bases unmatched to any gene: 6. The CDR3 is 12 amino acids. Germline lookup yields CDR1 GTSNPN and CDR2 SVGIG (reference sequence). This clone turned up a few times. V gene TRBV30 combines with J gene TRBJ1-2; TRBD1 matches at 7 bases. This clonotype was sampled from a man aged 25 to 40 in good health and CMV-seronegative. Sequencing was carried out using PBMCs. CDR3 amino acids: CAWWTGLNGYTF. The CDR3 DNA is TGTGCCTGGTGGACAGGTTTAAATGGCTACACCTTC.